This T cell receptor (beta chain) is drawn from a study of T cell repertoires in cytomegalovirus infection. Study as a whole: Indicated by public TCR beta signatures were CMV infection and matching HLA type. General study results and limits: The response measured ex vivo was dominated by TCR beta clonotypes (HLA-C-restricted and CMV-specific). Frequencies of public TCR beta families were cumulated, and this identified carriers of CMV plus the relevant HLA.

Deletions cut 0 bases from V and 6 bases from J, with 15 bases between. The CDR3 totals 16 residues. Germline V gives CDR1 LGHNA, CDR2 YNFKEQ. Each CDR3 protein gets one entry after TCRdb re-called the reads with MiXCR. This repertoire shows about 470,000 distinct CDR3 sequences, under 45% found once; its top ten account for roughly two fifths. Notes on this clonotype: The antigen remains undetermined.

The sequence was obtained from a human donor in good health (CMV status not recorded). Some clones in this sample may be carry-over from other donors' samples. The chain is built from TRBV4-2 and TRBJ2-4; D is perhaps TRBD1 (6 bases). This specimen was cultured PBMCs, taken from culture after CMV antigen stimulation. The CDR3 reads CASSQDWTDPGNIQYF. The CDR3 bases are TGTGCCAGCAGCCAAGATTGGACAGATCCTGGAAACATTCAGTACTTC.